This TCR beta chain was identified during a study of CD8 T cells in ankylosing spondylitis. Overall study results and limits: Researchers reportedly found disease-linked clones significantly enriched in matched ankylosing spondylitis synovial fluid. A motif of roughly eight highly homologous TCR beta variants was seen as apparently characteristic of ankylosing spondylitis blood. Clones linked with disease were CD8+ and fairly uncommon in the peripheral blood.

In TCRdb, the 5' RACE reads were re-called with MiXCR into one record per CDR3 protein. The sample lists about 24,000 distinct CDR3 sequences, about a sixth seen once, with 28% in the top ten. For this clonotype: The antigen is unknown.

Trimming removed 0 bases from V and 1 base from J, with 8 bases in between. This CDR3 comprises 14 residues. Germline-derived CDR1 and CDR2 are DFQATT and SNEGSKA (reference sequence). This receptor was obtained from a male donor with ankylosing spondylitis or in good health (not recorded which). The sequencing input was blood. The V call is TRBV20-1, the J call TRBJ2-3; no clear D. The CDR3 bases are TGCAGTGCTAGAGATCCTGGCGGCACAGATACGCAGTATTTT. Translated, it gives CSARDPGGTDTQYF.